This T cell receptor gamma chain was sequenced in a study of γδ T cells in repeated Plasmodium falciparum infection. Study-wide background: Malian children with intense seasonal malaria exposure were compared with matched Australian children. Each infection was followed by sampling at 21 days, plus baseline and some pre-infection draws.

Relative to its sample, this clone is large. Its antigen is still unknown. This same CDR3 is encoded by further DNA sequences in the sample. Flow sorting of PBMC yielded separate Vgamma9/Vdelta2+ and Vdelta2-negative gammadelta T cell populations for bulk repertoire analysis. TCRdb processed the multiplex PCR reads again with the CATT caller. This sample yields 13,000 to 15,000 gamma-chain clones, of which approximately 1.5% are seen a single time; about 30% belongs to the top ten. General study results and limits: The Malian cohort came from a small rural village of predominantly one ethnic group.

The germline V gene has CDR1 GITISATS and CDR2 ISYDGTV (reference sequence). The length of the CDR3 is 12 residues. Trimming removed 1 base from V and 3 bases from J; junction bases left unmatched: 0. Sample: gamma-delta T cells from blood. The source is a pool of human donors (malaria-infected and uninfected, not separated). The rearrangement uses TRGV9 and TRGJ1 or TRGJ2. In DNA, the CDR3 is TGTGCCTTGTGGGAGGTTTATTATAAGAAACTCTTT. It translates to CALWEVYYKKLF.